The clone carrying this T cell receptor beta chain has only a few counts. Its target is unknown. Trimming cost V 2 bases and J 0 bases; bases outside gene matches: 4. Looked up from germline, CDR1 is SGDLS and CDR2 is YYNGEE. CDR3 length equals 16 residues. These data originate in a study of CD8+ T cells in alopecia areata. Study as a whole: The study gave tofacitinib for 6 to 18 months, then 6 months off drug. The study, taken as a whole, reports: Administration of tofacitinib significantly diminished scalp clonality and expanded CD8+ clones within the top 100. Sequencing of scalp tissue also captures the resident alphabeta T cells of normal skin.

Sequencing relied on a cDNA template that was reverse transcribed from extracted RNA. TCRdb's copy holds only in-frame clones and misses some; the assay was immunoSEQ multiplex PCR. The top ten clones hold around 0.69% of a sample with about 190,000 clones, 60% of them seen once. Stated treatment: oral pan-JAK inhibitor, 5-10 mg twice daily. CD4+ and CD8+ T cells were sorted from PBMCs. The chain couples TRBV9 to TRBJ2-3, with TRBD2 matching over 9 bases. The sequenced sample was CD4+ T cells sorted from blood, obtained at week 4, from a patient treated with tofacitinib. The clonotype was recovered from a human donor with alopecia areata. In DNA form, the CDR3 reads TGTGCCAGCAGCGTTCCTAGCGGGACTAGCACAGATACGCAGTATTTT. This translates into CASSVPSGTSTDTQYF. Variable domain in full (rest from reference TRBV9 and TRBJ2-3): DSGVTQTPKHLITATGQRVTLRCSPRSGDLSVYWYQQSLDQGLQFLIQYYNGEERAKGNILERFSAQQFPDLHSELNLSSLELGDSALYFCASSVPSGTSTDTQYFGPGTRLTVL.